The 27 T cell receptor beta chains below were found in one sample sequenced in a study of CD8+ T cells in alopecia areata. As the sequencing template, cDNA was produced by extracting RNA and reverse transcribing it. This table comes from immunoSEQ multiplex PCR, and its TCRdb copy is limited to in-frame clones, with some not included. The sample lists 110,000 or so clones; roughly three fifths were seen once. Treatment in this sample: oral pan-JAK inhibitor, 5-10 mg twice daily. The sequenced sample was CD4+ T cells sorted from blood, obtained at week 24, from a patient treated with tofacitinib. The receptor set was obtained from a human donor with alopecia areata.

V and J are TRBV11-2 and TRBJ1-2; no clear D. The V and J ends lost 7 bases and 8 bases respectively, with 23 bases between them. This CDR3 region has 15 residues. Per germline, CDR1 SGHAT and CDR2 FQNNGV. The DNA of the CDR3 is TGTGCCAGCAAACCAGAGGGAAGGCTTGGTAGGGGCTACACCTTC. Its protein is CASKPEGRLGRGYTF.

The V gene is TRBV5-6, the J gene TRBJ1-2; D may be TRBD1 (5 bases). Germline loops: CDR1 SGHDT, CDR2 YYEEEE. Trimming shortened V by 5 bases and J by 0 bases, and 14 bases separated the two germline ends. CDR3 length: 15 amino acids. CDR3 DNA sequence: TGTGCCAGCAGTTACCGGGACGACCCTAACTATGGCTACACCTTC. Its protein product is CASSYRDDPNYGYTF.

This clone was detected a few times. This chain joins TRBV7-9 and TRBJ2-5, with D perhaps matching TRBD2 (6 bases). Germline-derived CDR1 and CDR2 are SEHNR and FQNEAQ (reference sequence). V was shortened by 7 bases and J by 5 bases, with 14 bases between the two germline ends. CDR3 length: 13 amino acids. CDR3 DNA sequence: TGTGCCAGCACCGACGGGAGCGGTGAGACCCAGTACTTC. Protein product: CASTDGSGETQYF.

The J gene is TRBJ1-4, the V gene TRBV19; D call uncertain. CDR3 length equals 15 residues. V was cut by 4 bases and J by 4 bases, with 13 bases left in between. The germline V gene has CDR1 LNHDA and CDR2 SQIVND (reference sequence). The CDR3 loop is CASSTSGGSNEKLFF. The CDR3 nucleotides are TGTGCCAGTAGTACCTCAGGAGGAAGTAATGAAAAACTGTTTTTT. Together with reference TRBV19 and TRBJ1-4, the CDR3 gives the full variable domain: DGGITQSPKYLFRKEGQNVTLSCEQNLNHDAMYWYRQDPGQGLRLIYYSQIVNDFQKGDIAEGYSVSREKKESFPLTVTSAQKNPTAFYLCASSTSGGSNEKLFFGSGTQLSVL.

V and J are TRBV9 and TRBJ1-4, with D unresolved. The CDR3 covers 16 residues. CDR1 and CDR2 from the germline V gene are SGDLS and YYNGEE. The ends were cut back, 0 bases at V and 7 bases at J, with 16 bases in the middle. The CDR3 DNA reads as TGTGCCAGCAGCGTAGCGTCAGGACTCGTCGGTGAAAAACTGTTTTTT. It specifies CASSVASGLVGEKLFF.

The rearrangement joins TRBV25-1 to TRBJ2-3; 11 nucleotides align to TRBD1. The CDR3 contains 14 residues. The V segment lost 7 bases and the J segment 11 bases; nucleotides outside the gene matches: 11. CDR1 and CDR2 (germline): MGHDK, SYGVNS. The CDR3 loop is CASTSYPGQGEQYF. Here the CDR3 DNA reads TGTGCCAGCACCTCGTACCCGGGACAGGGGGAGCAGTATTTT.

The chain uses TRBV5-4 and TRBJ2-5; perhaps TRBD2 as D (5 bases). V was pared by 4 bases and J by 5 bases, with 15 bases between. Per the germline V gene, CDR1 is SGHNT and CDR2 is YYREEE (reference sequence). The CDR3 loop spans 14 amino acids. The DNA of the CDR3 is TGTGCCAGCAGCCCCGGCGGGTTAGGGGAGACCCAGTACTTC. Its protein is CASSPGGLGETQYF.

The rearrangement joins TRBV5-1 to TRBJ2-3; TRBD2 might be the D (6 bases). Per germline, CDR1 SGHRS and CDR2 YFSETQ. The CDR3 consists of 15 residues. The ends were cut back, 2 bases at V and 3 bases at J, with 13 bases in the middle. The CDR3 spells CASSLSLASTDTQYF. The CDR3 region has the DNA TGCGCCAGCAGCTTAAGCCTAGCGTCTACAGATACGCAGTATTTT.

This clone was picked up a small number of times. The genes are TRBV6-6 and TRBJ1-5; D is perhaps TRBD1 (6 bases). V lost 5 bases to trimming and J lost 0 bases, with 11 bases between them. The CDR3 runs to 15 residues. In germline, CDR1 is MNHNY, CDR2 SVGAGI (reference sequence). This chain's CDR3 is CASSQQGISNQPQHF. Here the CDR3 DNA reads TGTGCCAGCAGTCAACAGGGAATTAGCAATCAGCCCCAGCATTTT.

The chain uses TRBV6-5 and TRBJ1-6; tentative D call: TRBD1 (5 bases). V was clipped by 0 bases and J by 7 bases, with 10 bases between them. The length of the CDR3 is 15 residues. The germline V gene encodes CDR1 MNHEY and CDR2 SVGAGI. The CDR3 region has the DNA TGTGCCAGCAGTTACTCGTGGGACGGGAATTCACCCCTCCACTTT. Its translation is CASSYSWDGNSPLHF.

This chain uses TRBV5-4 with TRBJ2-1; 9 bases are shared with TRBD2. CDR1 is SGHNT and CDR2 is YYREEE in the germline V gene (reference sequence). The CDR3 sequence is 14 residues long. V was clipped by 5 bases and J by 8 bases; unmatched bases: 8. CDR3 amino acids: CASRLTSGRDEQFF. In DNA, the CDR3 is TGTGCCAGCAGATTGACTAGCGGTAGGGATGAGCAGTTCTTC. The whole variable domain, filled in from reference TRBV5-4 and TRBJ2-1, reads ETGVTQSPTHLIKTRGQQVTLRCSSQSGHNTVSWYQQALGQGPQFIFQYYREEENGRGNFPPRFSGLQFPNYSSELNVNALELDDSALYLCASRLTSGRDEQFFGPGTRLTVL.

The chain employs TRBV30 and TRBJ2-1; D unclear. The germline V and J ends were trimmed by 3 bases and 8 bases, with 11 bases remaining between them. CDR3 length: 12 residues. Germline assignment: CDR1 GTSNPN and CDR2 SVGIG (reference sequence). CDR3 amino acids: CAWSEYVYEQFF. The CDR3 bases are TGTGCCTGGAGCGAATACGTTTATGAGCAGTTCTTC.

The chain combines TRBV9 with TRBJ1-2; tentative D call: TRBD1 (5 bases). Germline CDR1 is SGDLS and CDR2 is YYNGEE. This CDR3 has 14 amino acids. Deletions cut 3 bases from V and 8 bases from J, with 17 bases between. CDR3 amino acids: CASSAPLQGRGYTF. CDR3 sequence (DNA): TGTGCCAGCAGCGCCCCCCTTCAGGGACGGGGCTACACCTTC.

With regard to this clone: The same CDR3 also results from other DNA sequences found in this sample. The chain couples TRBV6-5 to TRBJ1-3; no clear D. Germline CDR1 and CDR2: MNHEY and SVGAGI. The CDR3 length is 11 residues. Trimming stripped 4 bases from V and 4 bases from J, with 2 bases between. CDR3 bases: TGTGCCAGCAGTTGGGGAAACACCATATATTTT. Protein sequence: CASSWGNTIYF.

The rearrangement uses TRBV30 and TRBJ2-1; TRBD1 agrees at 11 bases. The CDR3 consists of 16 residues. V was clipped by 0 bases and J by 4 bases; unmatched bases: 5. Per the germline V gene, CDR1 is GTSNPN and CDR2 is SVGIG (reference sequence). CDR3 sequence (DNA): TGTGCCTGGAGTGTGGTGTGGGACAGGGGGTACAATGAGCAGTTCTTC. Translating gives CAWSVVWDRGYNEQFF.

This sequence joins TRBV2 and TRBJ2-3; D remains unclear. V was pared by 7 bases and J by 1 base, with 21 bases between. Germline CDR1 and CDR2: SNHLY and FYNNEI. CDR3 size: 17 residues. The CDR3 is CASTRNTPGWGTDTQYF. Here the CDR3 DNA reads TGTGCCAGCACAAGAAATACCCCGGGTTGGGGCACAGATACGCAGTATTTT.

The V gene is TRBV29-1, the J gene TRBJ1-2; D possibly corresponds to TRBD1 (5 bases). CDR3 size: 12 residues. V lost 7 bases and J lost 7, with 16 bases in between. Germline CDR1 and CDR2: SQVTM and ANQGSEA. This chain's CDR3 is CSGTAGLAGYTF. In DNA form, the CDR3 reads TGCAGCGGAACCGCAGGGCTCGCTGGCTACACCTTC.

On this clone: One end of the junction varies from germline; a read error may be responsible. V usage is TRBV7-7 and J usage is TRBJ2-3, with D possibly being TRBD1 or TRBD2 (5 bases each). The CDR3 has 12 residues. Germline values: CDR1 SSHAT, CDR2 FNYEAQ (reference sequence). The CDR3 loop is CASSPQGDVQYF. Here the CDR3 DNA reads TGTGCTAGCAGCCCCCAAGGGGACGTGCAGTATTTT.

The gene calls are TRBV7-9 and TRBJ2-7, with 7 bases fitting TRBD1. CDR1 and CDR2 from the germline V gene are SEHNR and FQNEAQ (reference sequence). Trimming cost V 5 bases and J 3 bases; bases outside gene matches: 7. CDR3 size: 14 residues. The DNA of the CDR3 is TGTGCCAGCAGCCCCCGACAGGGACACTACGAGCAGTACTTC. Translated: CASSPRQGHYEQYF.

The CDR3 spells CAWSVAGEAFF. CDR3 DNA: TGTGCCTGGAGTGTCGCCGGGGAAGCTTTCTTT. The genes are TRBV30 and TRBJ1-1; D gene ambiguous. From germline, CDR1 is GTSNPN and CDR2 SVGIG (reference sequence). This CDR3 region has 11 residues. V shed 0 bases and J shed 8 bases, with 7 bases lying between them.

This clone was observed at least ten times. V gene TRBV7-2 combines with J gene TRBJ2-7, with D perhaps given as TRBD1 or TRBD2 (5 bases each). The CDR3 is 15 residues long. V was clipped by 4 bases and J by 1 base, with 14 bases between them. Germline CDR1 reads SGHTA; CDR2 reads FQGNSA. The CDR3 nucleotides are TGTGCCAGCAGCTCACGCCGGGACGGATCCTACGAGCAGTACTTC. Its protein product is CASSSRRDGSYEQYF.

The chain joins TRBV10-3 to TRBJ2-1; 10 bases agree with TRBD1. The trim removed 5 bases at V and 9 bases at J, leaving 10 bases unmatched. The CDR3 runs 15 residues. From germline, CDR1 is ENHRY and CDR2 SYGVKD. Written as DNA, the CDR3 is TGTGCCATCAGTCCCGGGCGACAGGGGGCAAGTGAGCAGTTCTTC. Its translation: CAISPGRQGASEQFF.

V is TRBV11-2 and J is TRBJ2-1; the D is unclear. Germline CDR1 reads SGHAT; CDR2 reads FQNNGV. Trimming removed 7 bases at V and 5 bases at J, with 9 bases between. The CDR3 is made up of 12 amino acids. The CDR3 bases are TGTGCCAGCACCCTATCCAACAATGAGCAGTTCTTC. This codes for CASTLSNNEQFF.

The chain links TRBV18 to TRBJ2-1; D possibly corresponds to TRBD1 (5 bases). The germline V gene has CDR1 KGHSH and CDR2 LQKENI. The CDR3 is 11 residues long. V shed 6 bases and J shed 10 bases, with 10 bases lying between them. CDR3 sequence: CASSQGDEQFF. The CDR3 coding sequence is TGTGCCAGCTCCCAGGGTGACGAGCAGTTCTTC.

The table lists this clone with a few counts. The rearrangement joins TRBV30 to TRBJ1-1; D possibly corresponds to TRBD1 (6 bases). V lost 3 bases, J lost 1 base, and 9 bases lay in between. The CDR3 has 13 amino acids. CDR1 is GTSNPN and CDR2 is SVGIG in the germline V gene (reference sequence). CDR3 bases: TGTGCCTGGAGCCACAGGGAGAACACTGAAGCTTTCTTT. It translates to CAWSHRENTEAFF.

CDR3: CASSLEVGGYTF. The CDR3 nucleotides are TGTGCCAGCAGCTTAGAAGTAGGCGGCTACACCTTC. V usage is TRBV7-2 and J usage is TRBJ1-2; D gene uncertain. Trimming pared 1 base from V and 8 bases from J, leaving 8 bases between. The V gene's germline CDR1 is SGHTA and CDR2 FQGNSA. This CDR3 spans 12 amino acids.

This clone was seen a few times. The chain recombines TRBV2 with TRBJ2-1, with no clear D. Between the trimmed V and J ends, which lost 1 base and 8 bases, there was a span of 12 bases. CDR3 length: 14 amino acids. Germline CDR1 and CDR2: SNHLY and FYNNEI. Here the CDR3 DNA reads TGTGCCAGCAGTGAAGTGTCAGTTGGGGATGAGCAGTTCTTC. Translating it yields CASSEVSVGDEQFF.